This is a list of T cell receptor beta chains from one sample in a study of CD8 T cells in ankylosing spondylitis. TCRdb ran MiXCR on the 5' RACE reads and lists one entry per CDR3 protein. The table has about 250,000 distinct CDR3 sequences, 32% seen once. Sample: blood, either unsorted or a sorted T cell fraction (not recorded which). The receptor source for this set is a male donor with ankylosing spondylitis or in good health (not recorded which). Each CDR3 is given with its conserved first and last residue. D genes are given only for firm matches. Clone size, where shown, is once, few, many, or a class for clones that have expanded.

D gene: TRBD2
clone size: NA
J gene: TRBJ2-4
V gene: TRBV20-1
CDR3 protein: CSARPWGGKNIQYF
CDR3 DNA: TGCAGTGCTAGACCCTGGGGGGGTAAAAACATTCAGTACTTC

D gene: NA
clone size: NA
J gene: TRBJ1-3
V gene: TRBV7-9
CDR3 protein: CASSPRGNTIYF
CDR3 DNA: TGTGCCAGCAGTCCCCGCGGCAACACCATATATTTT

D gene: TRBD2
clone size: NA
J gene: TRBJ2-5
V gene: TRBV20-1
CDR3 protein: CSARTSGGAGVETQYF
CDR3 DNA: TGCAGTGCGAGGACTAGCGGGGGGGCCGGGGTAGAGACCCAGTACTTC

D gene: TRBD2
clone size: many
J gene: TRBJ2-2
V gene: TRBV20-1
CDR3 protein: CSARDYGGGTGELFF
CDR3 DNA: TGCAGTGCTAGAGATTACGGGGGGGGGACCGGGGAGCTGTTTTTT

D gene: NA
clone size: NA
J gene: TRBJ2-1
V gene: TRBV27
CDR3 protein: CASTPAIGLDNEQFF
CDR3 DNA: TGTGCCAGCACCCCAGCGATCGGCCTCGACAATGAGCAGTTCTTC

D gene: NA
clone size: NA
J gene: TRBJ1-1
V gene: TRBV12-3/TRBV12-4
CDR3 protein: CASSPLSGYTEAFF
CDR3 DNA: TGTGCCAGCAGTCCCCTTTCGGGTTACACTGAAGCTTTCTTT

D gene: TRBD2
clone size: few
J gene: TRBJ2-5
V gene: TRBV20-1
CDR3 protein: CSAPDKRGGARKTQYF
CDR3 DNA: TGCAGTGCCCCCGACAAGCGGGGGGGAGCTAGGAAGACCCAGTACTTC

D gene: NA
clone size: many
J gene: TRBJ1-5
V gene: TRBV7-2
CDR3 protein: CASSLGPNQPQHF
CDR3 DNA: TGTGCCAGCAGCTTAGGGCCGAATCAGCCCCAGCATTTT

D gene: TRBD1
clone size: many
J gene: TRBJ2-1
V gene: TRBV20-1
CDR3 protein: CSGQPGQGLNEQFF
CDR3 DNA: TGCAGTGGACAACCGGGACAGGGGCTCAATGAGCAGTTCTTC

D gene: NA
clone size: few
J gene: TRBJ1-1
V gene: TRBV7-9
CDR3 protein: CASSLGFAEAFF
CDR3 DNA: TGTGCCAGCAGCTTAGGGTTTGCTGAAGCTTTCTTT

D gene: TRBD1
clone size: few
J gene: TRBJ1-1
V gene: TRBV12-3/TRBV12-4
CDR3 protein: CASSLVTGLDTEAFF
CDR3 DNA: TGTGCCAGCAGTTTGGTGACAGGGTTGGACACTGAAGCTTTCTTT

D gene: NA
clone size: few
J gene: TRBJ2-1
V gene: TRBV29-1
CDR3 protein: CSVAGANTFNEQFF
CDR3 DNA: TGCAGCGTTGCCGGTGCCAATACTTTCAATGAGCAGTTCTTC

D gene: NA
clone size: many
J gene: TRBJ1-1
V gene: TRBV29-1
CDR3 protein: CSVEPRLNTEAFF
CDR3 DNA: TGCAGCGTTGAACCCAGACTGAACACTGAAGCTTTCTTT

D gene: NA
clone size: NA
J gene: TRBJ1-5
V gene: TRBV20-1
CDR3 protein: CSARVFGSPSEPQHF
CDR3 DNA: TGCAGTGCTAGGGTCTTCGGGTCACCTTCAGAGCCCCAGCATTTT

D gene: TRBD1
clone size: few
J gene: TRBJ1-3
V gene: TRBV20-1
CDR3 protein: CSAAGQGGYTIYF
CDR3 DNA: TGCAGTGCAGCGGGACAGGGGGGATACACCATATATTTT

D gene: TRBD2
clone size: NA
J gene: TRBJ2-1
V gene: TRBV20-1
CDR3 protein: CSARDDRGTSGGLHNEQFF
CDR3 DNA: TGCAGTGCTAGAGATGACCGCGGGACTAGCGGGGGGCTCCACAATGAGCAGTTCTTC

D gene: NA
clone size: NA
J gene: TRBJ1-1
V gene: TRBV5-6
CDR3 protein: CASTEMNTEAFF
CDR3 DNA: TGTGCCAGCACCGAGATGAACACTGAAGCTTTCTTT

D gene: NA
clone size: many
J gene: TRBJ2-1
V gene: TRBV12-3/TRBV12-4
CDR3 protein: CASSGRQAVNEQFF
CDR3 DNA: TGTGCCAGCAGCGGTCGACAGGCCGTAAATGAGCAGTTCTTC

D gene: NA
clone size: few
J gene: TRBJ1-2
V gene: TRBV20-1
CDR3 protein: CSASQPNYGYTF
CDR3 DNA: TGCAGTGCTAGTCAGCCTAACTATGGCTACACCTTC

D gene: TRBD1
clone size: NA
J gene: TRBJ2-7
V gene: TRBV20-1
CDR3 protein: CSVPWDRVHEQYF
CDR3 DNA: TGCAGTGTCCCGTGGGACAGGGTCCACGAGCAGTACTTC

D gene: NA
clone size: NA
J gene: TRBJ2-5
V gene: TRBV7-9
CDR3 protein: CASRTGGKQETQYF
CDR3 DNA: TGTGCCAGCAGAACTGGGGGGAAACAAGAGACCCAGTACTTC

D gene: TRBD2
clone size: few
J gene: TRBJ2-1
V gene: TRBV7-7
CDR3 protein: CASSVGSSGVNEQFF
CDR3 DNA: TGTGCCAGCTCGGTTGGGAGTAGCGGGGTGAATGAGCAGTTCTTC

D gene: NA
clone size: few
J gene: TRBJ2-3
V gene: TRBV20-1
CDR3 protein: CSARDPRTPEFDPQYF
CDR3 DNA: TGCAGTGCTAGAGATCCGCGTACACCTGAGTTTGATCCGCAGTATTTT

D gene: TRBD1
clone size: few
J gene: TRBJ2-7
V gene: TRBV7-8
CDR3 protein: CASSAAGQGVGGYF
CDR3 DNA: TGTGCCAGCAGCGCGGCGGGACAGGGGGTTGGGGGGTACTTC

D gene: NA
clone size: NA
J gene: TRBJ1-2
V gene: TRBV9
CDR3 protein: CASSIGGGPSNYGYTF
CDR3 DNA: TGTGCCAGCAGCATTGGGGGGGGACCCAGTAACTATGGCTACACCTTC

D gene: NA
clone size: few
J gene: TRBJ2-7
V gene: TRBV20-1
CDR3 protein: CSARTTATYEQYF
CDR3 DNA: TGCAGTGCGCGGACTACAGCTACTTACGAGCAGTACTTC

D gene: TRBD1
clone size: NA
J gene: TRBJ1-1
V gene: TRBV10-3
CDR3 protein: CAISERTGMNTEAFF
CDR3 DNA: TGTGCCATCAGTGAAAGGACAGGGATGAACACTGAAGCTTTCTTT

D gene: NA
clone size: NA
J gene: TRBJ2-5
V gene: TRBV20-1
CDR3 protein: CTARDGTRQQETQYF
CDR3 DNA: TGCACTGCTAGAGATGGGACACGGCAACAAGAGACCCAGTACTTC

D gene: TRBD1
clone size: NA
J gene: TRBJ2-5
V gene: TRBV11-2
CDR3 protein: CASSQRQGEFRETQYF
CDR3 DNA: TGTGCCAGCAGCCAAAGACAGGGGGAATTCCGGGAGACCCAGTACTTC

D gene: TRBD2
clone size: NA
J gene: TRBJ2-3
V gene: TRBV10-3
CDR3 protein: CAIRETSRGVTDTQYF
CDR3 DNA: TGTGCCATCAGGGAGACTAGCAGAGGGGTCACAGATACGCAGTATTTT

D gene: NA
clone size: NA
J gene: TRBJ2-1
V gene: TRBV12-3/TRBV12-4
CDR3 protein: CASSLDRPTVNEQFF
CDR3 DNA: TGTGCCAGCAGTTTAGACAGACCCACCGTCAATGAGCAGTTCTTC

D gene: TRBD1
clone size: NA
J gene: TRBJ1-3
V gene: TRBV7-6
CDR3 protein: CASSLGGPTSGNTIYF
CDR3 DNA: TGTGCCAGCAGCCTAGGGGGCCCAACCTCTGGAAACACCATATATTTT

D gene: TRBD1
clone size: NA
J gene: TRBJ2-7
V gene: TRBV15
CDR3 protein: CATSRAGTGGLRSYEQYF
CDR3 DNA: TGTGCCACCAGCAGAGCCGGGACAGGGGGCTTGCGCTCCTACGAGCAGTACTTC